Here is one T cell receptor beta chain with its context. There are a few counts of this clone. Its antigen remains unidentified. Base-call qualities are not available, and no considerably larger clone is one nucleotide away. TCRbeta CDR3 regions were amplified from genomic DNA using the immunoSEQ Assay, a bias-controlled multiplex PCR. The authors' analysis ran thus. The number of nucleated cells in each sample was estimated by amplification of reference gene primers within the assay. Sequence reads were collapsed and filtered to measure the absolute abundance of every unique TCRbeta CDR3 rearrangement. Productive Simpson clonality was computed per sample as the square root of Simpson's diversity index over productive rearrangements. What TCRdb holds here is the immuneACCESS table cut down to in-frame rearrangements. Part of the clones is not present; checked against another copy, under half of the missing clones reflect an unresolved V gene, and the others are unexplained. That table furnishes V, J and clone size, whereas the DNA furnished D and trimming. In all, the sample holds a few hundred thousand clones, and 70% to 90% of those were seen once. The biggest ten clones account for 8% to 13% of the sample.

Participants in the prospective study were enrolled through a virtual design, were aged 18 to 89 years, and lived in under 25 United States geographic areas. To assign participants to cohorts, the prospective study relied on clinical history that participants themselves reported in a screening survey and a study questionnaire. For ImmuneRACE Cohort 3, a participant was defined as recovered based on two consecutive negative NP/OP PCR tests, clearance by a healthcare professional, or resolution of symptoms. In the prospective study, whole blood, serum and a nasopharyngeal or oropharyngeal swab were collected from each participant by mobile phlebotomists. Over a roughly two-month period, participants in the prospective study had the option of providing additional blood draws and questionnaires. Before DNA extraction, prospective study blood samples were shipped either frozen or at room temperature.

The germline V gene (reference sequence) sets CDR1 to MNHEY and CDR2 to SMNVEV. Trimming removed 4 bases from V and 5 bases from J, leaving 20 bases between the germline ends. The CDR3 sequence holds 16 residues, the cysteine and phenylalanine included. Only CDR3 DNA remains: 48 bases, in frame from the first base. This record belongs to a study of blood T cell repertoires in COVID-19 (dated by TCRdb to the early 2020s). Turning to the overall study: Samples covering the acute and convalescent phases of COVID-19 were provided by collaborators in the United States, Italy and Spain. The repertoires were released in a freely available public database meant as a resource for research on the immune response to SARS-CoV-2. Where available, HLA class I and class II types were taken from metadata supplied by the sample provider and were not determined by assay-based typing. The samples were drawn from the first 160 participants of the ongoing ImmuneRACE study and from 1,254 subjects provided by 6 global collaborators. Deeply sampled blood TCRbeta repertoires from subjects exposed to, actively infected with, or recovered from COVID-19 were included in the dataset. Sample metadata almost always included a de-identified subject ID, COVID-19 status, age in years and sex. The prospective study material was composed of cDNA or gDNA derived from T cells, B-cell-depleted T cells, or PBMCs.

The paper's findings and limits, for the study overall: Clinical and demographic metadata were provided uncurated, with the amount varying by source and participant.

The TCR originated in a woman aged 18 to 35 who had recovered from COVID-19. Sequences were obtained from PBMCs or T cells enriched from blood (not recorded which). Here the chain combines TRBV27 and TRBJ2-5; perhaps TRBD2 is the D gene, with 5 bases matching. The nucleotides are TGTGCCAGCAGTTCCCTACTAGACGGACGAGGGGAGACCCAGTACTTC. Translated, this gives CASSSLLDGRGETQYF.